This TCR beta chain is drawn from a study of Graves' ophthalmopathy and Graves' hyperthyroidism (dated by TCRdb to the late 2010s). With regard to the full study: Peripheral blood was collected before any treatment was given, at the time of initial diagnosis. In about six hyperthyroidism patients, the T-cell repertoires found in thyroid tissue were compared with those found in blood. Following sample collection, hyperthyroidism patients were given methimazole at a starting dose of 30 mg daily, and ophthalmopathy patients were given high-dose intravenous methylprednisolone. An independent validation cohort was composed of 18 hyperthyroidism patients and about 16 patients who later progressed from hyperthyroidism to ophthalmopathy. To explore V-J signatures that distinguish ophthalmopathy from hyperthyroidism, a discovery set of roughly 98 patients was enrolled, made up of some 41 with ophthalmopathy and some 60 with stable hyperthyroidism. The study used signatures of the TCR beta repertoire to tell Graves' ophthalmopathy apart from Graves' hyperthyroidism and to predict which patients would progress to ophthalmopathy. In total, 135 blood samples were TCR-sequenced: fewer than 50 ophthalmopathy, some 75 hyperthyroidism and roughly 17 hyperthyroidism-to-ophthalmopathy patients.

Ophthalmopathy patients were characterized by moderately to severely active disease, a Clinical Activity Score of at least 3, a NOSPECS grade of at least 4, and a disease duration under 3 months. Patients were excluded if they had other autoimmune diseases, uncontrolled infections, pregnancy or lactation. Diagnosis relied on clinical symptoms, serum thyroxine, TRAb, thyroid ultrasound and orbital computed tomography. PBMCs were isolated from about 9.2 ml of fresh peripheral blood by Ficoll-Paque density gradient centrifugation. Trizol reagent was used to extract the total RNA, and its quality was then checked on an Agilent 2100 Bioanalyzer. In regard to this clonotype: This receptor's antigen is unknown. No base quality information exists; no much larger clone differs at one position.

For repertoire sequencing, TCR beta CDR3 regions were amplified from RNA transcripts. The first round was an RT-PCR using HTBI primers with the Qiagen OneStep RT-PCR kit, and this first round was followed by a second-round multiplex PCR, then size selection and purification. The libraries underwent paired-end sequencing with 100 bp reads on an Illumina HiSeq2000. In the source study's methods: SOAPnuke was used to process the reads, throwing out any read that had adapters, had uncalled bases, had a mean Phred below 15, or lacked an exact constant-primer or identifier match. COPE v1.2.5 was used to merge high-quality paired reads. Clonotypes were defined as unique nucleotide sequences and were aligned to IMGT TRB V, D and J references using MiTCR v1.1. The analysis was limited to V-J combinations with a frequency above 0.0001, which together covered 98% to 99.2% of repertoires. For each V-J combination, a TCR clonal expansion and chaos score was defined as F50 clonal expansion divided by the chaos observed in the TCRdist matrix. Welch's t-statistics and random forest were used to narrow the features down to 13 V-J combinations, which were then fed into a naive Bayes classifier. The Morisita-Horn index was used to measure how similar the thyroid and blood repertoires were. In TCRdb, the public reads were trimmed at Q25 with fastp and aligned with MiXCR, with productive beta chains retained. Identical CDR3 proteins give one entry, which carries the most common genes and DNA. These V and J calls originate from TCRdb's pipeline instead of the authors' own analysis. The table for this sample lists 650,000 to 900,000 distinct CDR3 sequences; approximately 40% of them were counted only once. The top ten clones comprise 40% to 45% of the sample.

As encoded in the germline V gene, CDR1 is SNHLY while CDR2 is FYNNEI. From the cysteine up to the phenylalanine, the CDR3 has a length of 13 residues. Only the CDR3 region is kept as DNA, spanning 39 bases read in frame from base 1. V sheds 3 bases and J sheds 5 bases, leaving 7 bases between their ends. Paper-wide results and their limitations: In cross-validation, the 13-signature model distinguished ophthalmopathy from stable hyperthyroidism with approximately 88% sensitivity and around 81% specificity, and in the test set the corresponding values were roughly 80% and 75%. Most expanded thyroid clonotypes with a frequency above 0.001 also appeared in blood, which suggests that blood repertoires may reflect the immune response in the thyroid. In validation, the model predicted ophthalmopathy progression with about 70% sensitivity and around 72% specificity; 12 predicted patients were CT-confirmed with GO in a median of about 6.1 months. Sample size was not statistically predetermined, and group allocation was not concealed from the investigators.

The rearranged segments are TRBV2 and TRBJ1-4; perhaps TRBD1 is the D gene, with 6 bases matching. The receptor's source is an adult man with Graves' ophthalmopathy. Sequenced input: peripheral blood. CDR3 region: CASSERGNEKLFF. The sequence in DNA is TGTGCCAGCAGTGAGAGGGGGAATGAAAAACTGTTTTTT.